This T cell receptor (beta chain) was profiled in a study of monozygotic twins with inflammatory bowel disease. Regarding the study as a whole: Using the inverse Simpson index, IBD patients had lower TCRbeta diversity than healthy co-twins. Especially with disease activity, IBD patients had fewer clonotypes in common with others than healthy twins did.

Template switching incorporated UMIs with a 6-nucleotide sample barcode. TCRdb reprocessed the 5' RACE reads and keeps a single row for each CDR3 protein, giving no DNA. Recorded for this sample: some 400,000 distinct CDR3 sequences. The CDR3 has 14 amino acids. Germline lookup yields CDR1 MNHNS and CDR2 SASEGT. In the case of this clonotype: Its target is not known.

The sequence was obtained from a human donor with ulcerative colitis or Crohn's disease, or a healthy co-twin of an affected twin (not recorded which). This chain connects TRBV6-1 to TRBJ1-5; TCRdb designates TRBD1, a call that cannot be tested without DNA. The specimen was blood. The CDR3 protein is CASKVQQGSQPQHF.